The 16 T cell receptor beta chains reported below all come from one sample, sequenced in a study of shared clonotypes between healthy human individuals. This table comes from immunoSEQ multiplex PCR, and its TCRdb copy is limited to in-frame clones, with some not included. This sample yields roughly 2 million clones, of which 85% to 95% are seen a single time; 0.13% belongs to the top ten. Sequencing used naive CD4+ T cells sorted from blood. Subset meaning: CD45RA+ positively selected. These receptors came from a man aged 18 to 30 in good health.

Comments on this clone: Lacking the conserved final phenylalanine or tryptophan, this CDR3 likely reflects a read error. The DNA is omitted, as the CDR3 cannot be located on it reliably, and the CDR3 follows TCRdb's listing. The chain joins TRBV29-1 to TRBJ1-2; no DNA check was done on the table's D call, TRBD1. The CDR3 sequence runs 9 residues, both termini included. Germline loops: CDR1 SQVTM, CDR2 ANQGSEA. The CDR3 loop is CSVDNSNNV.

This clone has only one observation. The V gene is TRBV11-2, the J gene TRBJ1-5; the match to TRBD1 covers 8 bases. The germline V gene has CDR1 SGHAT and CDR2 FQNNGV. Losses at the gene ends were 5 bases for V and 2 bases for J; bases not matched to a gene: 8. This CDR3 comprises 16 residues. The CDR3 sequence is CASSPQGTGRNQPQHF. CDR3 nucleotide sequence: TGTGCCAGCAGCCCGCAGGGGACAGGCCGCAATCAGCCCCAGCATTTT.

The rearrangement joins TRBV2 to TRBJ2-2; the D gene is possibly TRBD2 (5 bases). The CDR3 consists of 17 residues. V lost 0 bases, J lost 2 bases, and 13 bases lay in between. The germline gives CDR1 SNHLY, CDR2 FYNNEI. The chain's CDR3 is CASSEAALDLNTGELFF. DNA for the CDR3: TGTGCCAGCAGTGAAGCAGCCCTGGACTTAAACACCGGGGAGCTGTTTTTT.

This clone was observed once. The rearrangement joins TRBV18 to TRBJ2-1; possible D gene TRBD1, 7 bases. In germline, CDR1 is KGHSH, CDR2 LQKENI. V lost 0 bases to trimming and J lost 9 bases, with 15 bases between them. The CDR3 runs to 15 residues. CDR3 sequence (DNA): TGTGCCAGCTCACCACCTAGTCAGGGGGGCGGTGAGCAGTTCTTC. Protein: CASSPPSQGGGEQFF. The whole variable domain, filled in from reference TRBV18 and TRBJ2-1, reads NAGVMQNPRHLVRRRGQEARLRCSPMKGHSHVYWYRQLPEEGLKFMVYLQKENIIDESGMPKERFSAEFPKEGPSILRIQQVVRGDSAAYFCASSPPSQGGGEQFFGPGTRLTVL.

The V gene is TRBV18, the J gene TRBJ1-6; D is perhaps TRBD1 (5 bases). This CDR3 contains 14 residues. Trimming took 4 bases from V and 5 from J, leaving 9 bases between them. Germline CDR1 and CDR2: KGHSH and LQKENI. CDR3 nucleotide sequence: TGTGCCAGCTCACTTGACAGAGATAATTCACCCCTCCACTTT. It translates to CASSLDRDNSPLHF.

This sequence joins TRBV2 and TRBJ2-3; 10 nucleotides align to TRBD2. The CDR3 loop spans 15 amino acids. Germline V gene lookup returns CDR1 SNHLY and CDR2 FYNNEI. V gave up 6 bases and J gave up 6 bases; unmatched junction bases: 9. The CDR3 nucleotides are TGTGCCAGCAGAGCAGCGGGGGGGCCTGTCGATACGCAGTATTTT. The encoded protein is CASRAAGGPVDTQYF.

The rearrangement links TRBV10-3 to TRBJ2-7, with D possibly TRBD1 on 6 matching bases. Germline-derived CDR1 and CDR2 are ENHRY and SYGVKD. The CDR3 is 14 residues long. V lost 5 bases, J lost 0 bases, and 11 bases lay in between. CDR3 DNA sequence: TGTGCCATCAGTCAGGGGCTTAGCTCCTACGAGCAGTACTTC. Translation gives CAISQGLSSYEQYF.

This chain connects TRBV4-2 to TRBJ1-3; D not certain. The CDR3 totals 14 residues. Germline V gene data show CDR1 as LGHNA and CDR2 as YNFKEQ. V was clipped by 4 bases and J by 3 bases, with 10 bases between them. The CDR3 coding sequence is TGTGCCAGCAGCCCAGACCCGTATGGAAACACCATATATTTT. Its protein is CASSPDPYGNTIYF.

The chain is built from TRBV7-2 and TRBJ2-7; D unresolved. Germline V gene lookup returns CDR1 SGHTA and CDR2 FQGNSA. The CDR3 consists of 15 residues. Between the trimmed V and J ends, which lost 6 bases and 0 bases, there was a span of 15 bases. The chain's CDR3 is CASSIDLSASYEQYF. CDR3 DNA: TGTGCCAGCAGTATCGATTTATCCGCCTCCTACGAGCAGTACTTC.

V and J are TRBV25-1 and TRBJ2-1; 11 nucleotides align to TRBD2. V lost 8 bases and J lost 6; bases outside the gene matches: 6. CDR1 is MGHDK and CDR2 is SYGVNS in the germline V gene. The CDR3 is 14 amino acids. This chain's CDR3 is CASATSGGPNEQFF. As DNA, the CDR3 is TGTGCCAGCGCCACTAGCGGGGGACCCAATGAGCAGTTCTTC.

V usage is TRBV10-3 and J usage is TRBJ2-7; maybe TRBD2 (6 bases). Germline assignment: CDR1 ENHRY and CDR2 SYGVKD. Trimming removed 8 bases at V and 5 bases at J, with 13 bases between. The CDR3 spans 12 residues. The CDR3 region has the DNA TGTGCCATCGCTGTGGAGGGGAACGAGCAGTACTTC. Its protein is CAIAVEGNEQYF.

The chain is built from TRBV14 and TRBJ2-5; TRBD1 agrees at 7 bases. V trimming: 1 base; J trimming: 5 bases; junction bases outside the gene matches: 4. Germline lookup yields CDR1 SGHDN and CDR2 FVKESK. CDR3 length: 14 residues. The CDR3 region has the DNA TGTGCCAGCAGCCAAGCGAGGGGGCGGGAGACCCAGTACTTC. Its translation: CASSQARGRETQYF.

This chain links TRBV27 with TRBJ2-5; D perhaps matches TRBD2 (5 bases). CDR1 is MNHEY, CDR2 SMNVEV, per germline (reference sequence). Trimming pared 6 bases from V and 7 bases from J, leaving 12 bases between. The CDR3 extends over 12 amino acids. CDR3 nucleotides: TGTGCCAGCAGCCAAGCTCGGGGGACCCAGTACTTC. Amino acid sequence: CASSQARGTQYF.

The genes are TRBV30 and TRBJ2-1; TRBD1 matches 9 bases. CDR1 and CDR2 from the germline V gene are GTSNPN and SVGIG (reference sequence). The CDR3 has 16 amino acids. The junction had 9 bases not matched to a gene; V was cut back by 2 bases and J by 4 bases. CDR3 DNA sequence: TGTGCCTGGAGTTCCACCGGGACAGGGAGTTACAATGAGCAGTTCTTC. This sequence encodes CAWSSTGTGSYNEQFF.

The chain links TRBV13 to TRBJ2-1, with D possibly being TRBD1 or TRBD2 (6 bases each). The CDR3 runs 14 residues. V lost 5 bases to trimming and J lost 4 bases, with 12 bases between them. The germline gives CDR1 PRHDT, CDR2 FYEKMQ (reference sequence). The CDR3 DNA sequence: TGTGCCAGCAGCCCCCGGAGGGGGTACAATGAGCAGTTCTTC. Protein product: CASSPRRGYNEQFF.

This sequence joins TRBV15 and TRBJ2-2; 7 nucleotides align to TRBD2. Germline assignment: CDR1 LNHNV and CDR2 YYDKDF (reference sequence). V was pared by 1 base and J by 5 bases, with 7 bases of the junction left unmatched. The CDR3 covers 16 residues. The CDR3 coding sequence is TGTGCCACCAGCAGAGGGGCTAGCGGACCAACCGGGGAGCTGTTTTTT. It encodes CATSRGASGPTGELFF.